This entry describes one T cell receptor (beta chain). Its antigen remains unidentified. Time point here: week 11, during vaccination. One vaccine dose held 300 ug of mutant IDH1 20-mer peptide and came with topical imiquimod. Germline-derived CDR1 and CDR2 are MNHNY and SVGAGI (reference sequence). Trimming took 2 bases from V and 6 from J, leaving 7 bases between them. This CDR3 comprises 13 residues. This sample is drawn from a study of a mutant IDH1 vaccine in newly diagnosed glioma. About the study: Treated patients, averaging around 40 years, were roughly 62% male and roughly 38% female. Notes on the study in general: With respect to changes in top peripheral T cell clonotypes, pseudoprogression seemed unrelated.

The table came from immunoSEQ multiplex PCR; TCRdb's copy has only in-frame clones and leaves some out. This sample has 120,000 or so clones; around three quarters occur once, and the top ten carry less than 7%. The chain has TRBV6-6 and TRBJ2-2; D ambiguous. This sequence was found in a man aged 35-49 years with glioma. The sample was PBMCs, taken from a glioma patient whose treatment included an IDH1 peptide vaccine. In DNA form, the CDR3 reads TGTGCCAGCAGTTACCGGGTTCCCGGGGAGCTGTTTTTT. Its protein is CASSYRVPGELFF.